The 27 T cell receptor beta chains in this list originate from one sample, sequenced in a study of blood T cell repertoires in COVID-19. Assay: immunoSEQ multiplex PCR; the TCRdb copy retains only in-frame clones and omits some. There are under 85,000 clones in the sample; roughly four fifths occur only once, and about a fifth lies in the top ten. Specimen: peripheral blood. The receptor set was obtained from a human donor in a cohort sampled during active COVID-19.

This clone was counted a few times. V gene TRBV5-1 combines with J gene TRBJ2-1; 9 bases are a match to TRBD2. Germline values: CDR1 SGHRS, CDR2 YFSETQ. Losses at the gene ends were 7 bases for V and 4 bases for J; bases not matched to a gene: 9. The CDR3 sequence is 15 residues long. CDR3 sequence reads: CASGRSGGNYNEQFF. The CDR3 bases are TGCGCCAGCGGACGTAGCGGGGGTAATTACAATGAGCAGTTCTTC. Full variable domain (rest looked up from reference TRBV5-1 and TRBJ2-1): KAGVTQTPRYLIKTRGQQVTLSCSPISGHRSVSWYQQTPGQGLQFLFEYFSETQRNKGNFPGRFSGRQFSNSRSEMNVSTLELGDSALYLCASGRSGGNYNEQFFGPGTRLTVL.

The V call is TRBV29-1, the J call TRBJ2-1; D is uncertain. V dropped 2 bases and J dropped 3 bases, with 8 bases sitting between them. This CDR3 region has 13 residues. Germline assignment: CDR1 SQVTM and CDR2 ANQGSEA. The DNA for the CDR3 is TGCAGCGTTGAAATCCCGGGCTACAATGAGCAGTTCTTC. This translates into CSVEIPGYNEQFF.

V and J are TRBV15 and TRBJ2-5; 12 nucleotides line up with TRBD1. Germline CDR1 and CDR2: LNHNV and YYDKDF (reference sequence). This CDR3 has 15 amino acids. The V and J ends lost 4 bases and 5 bases, in that order; junction bases with no gene match: 5. CDR3 residues: CATSIGTGGFETQYF. The CDR3 nucleotides read TGTGCCACCAGCATAGGGACAGGGGGCTTCGAGACCCAGTACTTC.

V usage is TRBV7-2 and J usage is TRBJ2-7; TRBD2 agrees at 8 bases. This CDR3 has 15 residues. Germline-derived CDR1 and CDR2 are SGHTA and FQGNSA. The ends lost 5 bases at V and 7 bases at J; junction bases unmatched: 13. CDR3 residues: CASSPPSGGAGEQYF. CDR3 bases: TGTGCCAGCAGCCCCCCGTCGGGGGGGGCCGGTGAGCAGTACTTC.

Turning to this clone: Germline and junction disagree at one end, which may indicate a read error. The gene calls are TRBV7-7 and TRBJ2-1; 8 nucleotides line up with TRBD1. The CDR3 sequence is 13 residues long. The V gene's germline CDR1 is SSHAT and CDR2 FNYEAQ (reference sequence). CDR3 in DNA: TGTGCTAGCAGCACTGACAGGGGTATTGAGCAGTTCTTC. This translates into CASSTDRGIEQFF.

This clone was counted at least ten times. The chain employs TRBV18 and TRBJ1-2; TRBD1 is a possible D gene (6 bases). V lost 5 bases and J lost 5, with 18 bases in between. The CDR3 runs to 15 residues. Germline V CDR1 and CDR2: KGHSH, LQKENI. This chain's CDR3 is CASSATVGQRYGYTF. The CDR3 nucleotides read TGTGCCAGCTCAGCCACGGTCGGACAGAGATATGGCTACACCTTC.

The genes are TRBV2 and TRBJ2-3; 12 bases are shared with TRBD1. CDR3 size: 15 residues. V gave up 6 bases and J gave up 6 bases; unmatched junction bases: 7. CDR1 is SNHLY, CDR2 FYNNEI, per germline. CDR3 DNA: TGTGCCAGCAGCCTAGGGACAGGGGGCGTGGATACGCAGTATTTT. Translated: CASSLGTGGVDTQYF.

This clone was counted once. This rearrangement joins TRBV5-1 to TRBJ1-4, with 9 bases lining up with TRBD1. The V and J ends lost 2 bases and 6 bases, in that order; junction bases with no gene match: 2. The CDR3 runs to 14 residues. CDR1 is SGHRS, CDR2 YFSETQ, per germline. The chain's CDR3 is CASSLGQGYEKLFF. For the CDR3, the DNA is TGCGCCAGCAGCTTAGGACAGGGGTATGAAAAACTGTTTTTT.

The genes are TRBV18 and TRBJ1-3; possibly TRBD1 for D (5 bases). Per the germline V gene, CDR1 is KGHSH and CDR2 is LQKENI. V lost 2 bases and J lost 0, with 14 bases in between. The CDR3 loop spans 17 amino acids. CDR3 region: CASSPSRLDISGNTIYF. In nucleotides, the CDR3 is TGTGCCAGCTCACCATCGAGGCTGGACATCTCTGGAAACACCATATATTTT.

This clone appeared once. This chain links TRBV28 with TRBJ2-2; 8 bases fit TRBD2. CDR3 length: 15 residues. After removal of 2 bases from V and 6 bases from J, the junction contained 5 bases not matched to a gene. From germline, CDR1 is MDHEN and CDR2 SYDVKM. The CDR3 DNA reads TGTGCCAGCAGTTTACGGGGGGGAGTCGCCGGGGAGCTGTTTTTT. Translating it yields CASSLRGGVAGELFF.

This chain joins TRBV11-3 and TRBJ2-1; tentatively, D is TRBD1 (6 bases). The V and J ends lost 5 bases and 9 bases respectively, with 14 bases between them. This CDR3 region has 13 residues. Germline V gene data show CDR1 as SGHNT and CDR2 as YENEEA. The CDR3 loop is CASSTNRAGEQFF. The CDR3 nucleotides are TGTGCCAGCAGCACAAACAGGGCGGGTGAGCAGTTCTTC.

This chain links TRBV3-1 (or the pseudogene TRBV3-2) with TRBJ1-6; 7 positions agree with TRBD1. This CDR3 spans 15 amino acids. V was clipped by 1 base and J by 5 bases; unmatched bases: 2. CDR1 is LGHDT, CDR2 YNNKEL, per germline (reference sequence). The CDR3 is CASSQGDSHNSPLHF. The CDR3 DNA reads TGTGCCAGCAGCCAAGGGGACAGCCATAATTCACCCCTCCACTTT.

The chain carries TRBV14 and TRBJ2-7, with a tentative D call TRBD1 (6 bases). Germline V gene data show CDR1 as SGHDN and CDR2 as FVKESK. V was pared by 4 bases and J by 3 bases, with 16 bases between. The CDR3 runs 15 residues. The CDR3 nucleotides are TGTGCCAGCAGCCCGTGGACAGAAGGTTACTACGAGCAGTACTTC. Translation gives CASSPWTEGYYEQYF.

This clone was counted between two and nine times. In DNA, the CDR3 is TGCGCCAGCAACCGGGACAAACTAACCGACTCTGGAAACACCATATATTTT. This translates into CASNRDKLTDSGNTIYF. The chain combines TRBV10-2 with TRBJ1-3; tentative D call: TRBD1 (6 bases). Germline V gives CDR1 WSHSY, CDR2 SAAADI. The CDR3 totals 17 residues. The V end was cut by 7 bases, the J end by 0 bases, with 19 bases between.

The V call is TRBV28, the J call TRBJ2-5; 7 nucleotides agree with TRBD2. Germline lookup yields CDR1 MDHEN and CDR2 SYDVKM. Trimming took 3 bases from V and 2 from J; bases not matched to a gene: 6. The CDR3 has 15 residues. The CDR3 region is CASSLNLGGQETQYF. In nucleotides, the CDR3 is TGTGCCAGCAGTTTGAATTTGGGGGGGCAAGAGACCCAGTACTTC.

This clone is a singleton in its sample. The genes are TRBV28 and TRBJ2-3; D not certain. CDR3 size: 13 residues. Per germline, CDR1 MDHEN and CDR2 SYDVKM. Trimming removed 7 bases at V and 2 bases at J, with 10 bases between. CDR3 region: CASIFAATDTQYF. The CDR3 nucleotides read TGTGCCAGCATATTCGCGGCCACAGATACGCAGTATTTT.

This rearrangement joins TRBV5-1 to TRBJ1-1; possible D gene TRBD1, 5 bases. CDR1 is SGHRS and CDR2 is YFSETQ in the germline V gene. This CDR3 is 13 amino acids long. Trimming shortened V by 4 bases and J by 5 bases, and 12 bases separated the two germline ends. The CDR3 sequence: CASSIWGGTEAFF. CDR3 nucleotides: TGCGCCAGCAGCATCTGGGGCGGAACTGAAGCTTTCTTT.

The chain combines TRBV6-5 with TRBJ1-1; D may be TRBD1 (5 bases). The CDR3 extends over 15 amino acids. CDR1 is MNHEY, CDR2 SVGAGI, per germline. Trimming took 4 bases from V and 4 from J, leaving 16 bases between them. CDR3 bases: TGTGCCAGCAGTTTCAAAGGGGATTCAGGCACTGAAGCTTTCTTT. Protein: CASSFKGDSGTEAFF.

This chain links TRBV12-5 with TRBJ1-6, with 8 bases matching TRBD1. V gave up 3 bases and J gave up 8 bases; unmatched junction bases: 3. Germline V gene sequence: CDR1 LGHNT, CDR2 FRNRAP. This CDR3 spans 14 amino acids. This CDR3 is CASGFGQGDSPLHF. The CDR3 DNA is TGTGCTAGTGGTTTTGGACAGGGTGATTCACCCCTCCACTTT.

In its sample, this clone was seen a few times. The J gene is TRBJ1-4, the V gene TRBV18; a possible D gene is TRBD1 (5 bases). V was trimmed by 1 base and J by 8 bases, leaving 8 bases between them. The length of the CDR3 is 13 residues. CDR1 and CDR2 (germline): KGHSH, LQKENI. The CDR3 is CASSPQSGEKLFF. The CDR3 DNA reads TGTGCCAGCTCACCACAGTCAGGGGAAAAACTGTTTTTT. The full variable domain, its missing parts supplied by reference TRBV18 and TRBJ1-4, is NAGVMQNPRHLVRRRGQEARLRCSPMKGHSHVYWYRQLPEEGLKFMVYLQKENIIDESGMPKERFSAEFPKEGPSILRIQQVVRGDSAAYFCASSPQSGEKLFFGSGTQLSVL.

The V gene is TRBV7-2, the J gene TRBJ1-5; D might be TRBD1 (5 bases). Deletions cut 0 bases from V and 2 bases from J, with 11 bases between. The germline V gene has CDR1 SGHTA and CDR2 FQGNSA. This CDR3 is 16 amino acids long. In DNA form, the CDR3 reads TGTGCCAGCAGCTTAGCGTCCGGGACTCGCAATCAGCCCCAGCATTTT. Translation: CASSLASGTRNQPQHF. Filled out from reference TRBV7-2 and TRBJ1-5, the complete variable domain reads GAGVSQSPSNKVTEKGKDVELRCDPISGHTALYWYRQSLGQGLEFLIYFQGNSAPDKSGLPSDRFSAERTGGSVSTLTIQRTQQEDSAVYLCASSLASGTRNQPQHFGDGTRLSIL.

The V call is TRBV3-1 (or the pseudogene TRBV3-2), the J call TRBJ2-5, with 12 bases that match TRBD2. The CDR3 covers 16 residues. The J segment lost 4 bases and the V segment lost 4 bases, leaving 7 bases of the junction unmatched. The germline V gene has CDR1 LGHDT and CDR2 YNNKEL (reference sequence). This chain's CDR3 is CASSPSGLAGRETQYF. CDR3 DNA: TGTGCCAGCAGCCCCTCTGGACTAGCGGGGAGAGAGACCCAGTACTTC.

This chain joins TRBV7-3 and TRBJ2-2; D unresolved. The CDR3 has 12 residues. V was trimmed by 5 bases and J by 2 bases, leaving 3 bases between them. Germline CDR1 is SGHTA and CDR2 is FQGTGA. CDR3 amino acids: CASSTNTGELFF. The CDR3 coding sequence is TGTGCCAGCAGCACAAACACCGGGGAGCTGTTTTTT.

The chain is built from TRBV7-2 and TRBJ1-1, with 8 bases identical to TRBD1. The V and J ends lost 5 bases and 5 bases, in that order; junction bases with no gene match: 4. Looked up from germline, CDR1 is SGHTA and CDR2 is FQGNSA. The CDR3 covers 13 residues. The CDR3 loop is CASSLRGRTEAFF. CDR3 bases: TGTGCCAGCAGCCTCAGGGGGCGGACTGAAGCTTTCTTT.

The chain recombines TRBV9 with TRBJ2-3, with TRBD2 as a possible D gene (5 bases). CDR1 is SGDLS, CDR2 YYNGEE, per germline. This CDR3 comprises 13 residues. V lost 0 bases and J lost 6, with 8 bases in between. As DNA, the CDR3 is TGTGCCAGCAGCGTAGCTGGAGGTGATACGCAGTATTTT. It translates to CASSVAGGDTQYF.

This chain connects TRBV7-2 to TRBJ2-1, with 7 nucleotides matching TRBD2. The CDR3 runs 16 residues. The V gene's germline CDR1 is SGHTA and CDR2 FQGNSA. Trimming took 0 bases from V and 8 from J; bases not matched to a gene: 10. CDR3 nucleotides: TGTGCCAGCAGCTTAGCCCGACTGGCGGGGGTAGATGAGCAGTTCTTC. Amino acids: CASSLARLAGVDEQFF.

The genes are TRBV28 and TRBJ2-7; 7 bases map to TRBD1. V lost 5 bases to trimming and J lost 4 bases; unmatched junction nucleotides: 8. Germline lookup yields CDR1 MDHEN and CDR2 SYDVKM. This CDR3 spans 14 amino acids. This CDR3 is CASSPQGVGYEQYF. Written as DNA, the CDR3 is TGTGCCAGCAGTCCGCAGGGGGTGGGATACGAGCAGTACTTC.